A selection of T cell receptor beta chains follows, all from one sample in a study of cytomegalovirus exposure and HLA in healthy donors. Sequenced by immunoSEQ multiplex PCR; TCRdb stores in-frame clones only, minus some. The sample lists 140,000 to 150,000 clones, approximately 84% occurring once. Sequencing was performed on PBMCs. These receptor sequences come from a woman aged 60-75 years in good health and CMV-seropositive. Both conserved end residues are part of each CDR3. D genes are given only for firm matches. Clone size is given for some rows only: seen once, a few or many times, or a class if the clone is expanded.

>TRBJ1-2|TRBV2|.|.
CASSTYRTANYGYTF
TGTGCCAGCAGTACCTATAGGACAGCTAACTATGGCTACACCTTC
>TRBJ2-3|TRBV27|.|.
CASSLSGGSTDTQYF
TGTGCCAGCAGTTTATCAGGCGGGAGCACAGATACGCAGTATTTT
>TRBJ1-2|TRBV13|.|.
CASSSEPDGGDYGYTF
TGTGCCAGCAGCTCCGAGCCTGACGGGGGTGACTATGGCTACACCTTC
>TRBJ2-3|TRBV2|few|.
CASRVGAGTDTQYF
TGTGCCAGCAGGGTGGGAGCGGGCACAGATACGCAGTATTTT
>TRBJ1-3|TRBV5-4|.|.
CASSSGGGRGNTIYF
TGTGCCAGCAGCTCCGGGGGGGGCAGAGGAAACACCATATATTTT
>TRBJ1-5|TRBV19|.|TRBD1
CASSTTGARNQPQHF
TGTGCCAGTAGCACGACAGGGGCGAGAAATCAGCCCCAGCATTTT
>TRBJ2-7|TRBV5-4|.|.
CASSAQGGYEQYF
TGTGCCAGCAGCGCCCAGGGGGGATACGAGCAGTACTTC
>TRBJ1-5|TRBV28|.|TRBD1
CASSSLDRGGDQPQHF
TGTGCCAGCAGTTCCCTGGACAGGGGAGGGGATCAGCCCCAGCATTTT
>TRBJ1-2|TRBV19|.|.
CASSERGERGYTF
TGTGCCAGTAGTGAACGGGGGGAACGTGGCTACACCTTC
>TRBJ2-5|TRBV7-2|.|TRBD2
CASSPYTSGRGETQYF
TGTGCCAGCAGCCCATACACTAGCGGGAGGGGAGAGACCCAGTACTTC
>TRBJ2-2|TRBV12-5|once|.
CASGHPGQINTGELFF
TGTGCTAGTGGTCATCCGGGACAAATAAACACCGGGGAGCTGTTTTTT
>TRBJ2-1|TRBV5-1|once|.
CASSRGPINEQFF
TGCGCCAGCAGTAGGGGTCCGATCAATGAGCAGTTCTTC
>TRBJ2-7|TRBV19|.|.
CASSIQTGSGEQYF
TGTGCCAGTAGTATCCAGACAGGCTCGGGCGAGCAGTACTTC
>TRBJ2-5|TRBV19|.|TRBD1
CASSAGGTGRQETQYF
TGTGCCAGTAGTGCCGGAGGGACAGGTCGGCAAGAGACCCAGTACTTC
>TRBJ2-7|TRBV10-3|.|.
CAISSRDFYEQYF
TGTGCCATCAGTTCCCGGGACTTCTACGAGCAGTACTTC
>TRBJ1-1|TRBV7-2|.|.
CASSPNGGLGTEAFF
TGTGCCAGCAGCCCCAACGGCGGCCTTGGGACTGAAGCTTTCTTT
>TRBJ2-4|TRBV5-4|.|.
CASSTEASKNIQYF
TGTGCCAGCAGCACGGAGGCGTCCAAAAACATTCAGTACTTC
>TRBJ2-5|TRBV2|.|.
CASRGTGMGETQYF
TGTGCCAGCAGAGGCACAGGGATGGGGGAGACCCAGTACTTC
>TRBJ2-3|TRBV12-5|.|TRBD2
CASGLTGGAADTQYF
TGTGCTAGTGGTTTAACGGGAGGGGCGGCAGATACGCAGTATTTT
>TRBJ2-1|TRBV27|.|TRBD1
CASSIPPGQGLSNEQFF
TGTGCCAGCAGTATCCCCCCGGGACAGGGGCTTAGCAATGAGCAGTTCTTC
>TRBJ2-7|TRBV5-5|.|TRBD2
CASSLGPRLAGHEQYF
TGTGCCAGCAGCTTGGGGCCCCGACTAGCGGGCCACGAGCAGTACTTC
>TRBJ2-3|TRBV7-3|.|.
CASSLATSTDTQYF
TGTGCCAGCAGCTTAGCAACTAGCACAGATACGCAGTATTTT
>TRBJ1-4|TRBV30|.|TRBD1
CAWSVGGTEVFF
TGTGCCTGGAGTGTAGGGGGGACAGAGGTGTTTTTT
>TRBJ1-4|TRBV19|.|.
CASSTRRGSDEKLFF
TGTGCCAGTAGTACTCGACGGGGGAGCGATGAAAAACTGTTTTTT
>TRBJ1-2|TRBV9|few|.
CASSVGTSFYGYTF
TGTGCCAGCAGCGTGGGCACCTCGTTCTATGGCTACACCTTC
>TRBJ2-5|TRBV9|few|.
CASSVEGGYQETQYF
TGTGCCAGCAGCGTAGAAGGCGGGTACCAAGAGACCCAGTACTTC
>TRBJ2-5|TRBV7-6|.|.
CASSLVVWGTQETQYF
TGTGCCAGCAGCTTAGTGGTCTGGGGGACACAAGAGACCCAGTACTTC
>TRBJ2-7|TRBV7-7|.|TRBD2
CASSPGLAGAPEQYF
TGTGCTAGCAGCCCGGGACTAGCGGGAGCGCCCGAGCAGTACTTC
>TRBJ1-2|TRBV28|.|TRBD1
CASSRDSSYGYTF
TGTGCCAGCAGTCGGGACAGCTCCTATGGCTACACCTTC
>TRBJ2-7|TRBV11-2|.|TRBD2
CASSLVRLAGSYEQYF
TGTGCCAGCAGCTTAGTTCGACTAGCGGGGTCCTACGAGCAGTACTTC
>TRBJ2-2|TRBV11-3|.|TRBD1
CASSPRGQNTGELFF
TGTGCCAGCAGCCCCAGGGGGCAGAACACCGGGGAGCTGTTTTTT
>TRBJ2-1|TRBV11-2|.|.
CASSPLDRGNEQFF
TGTGCCAGCAGCCCACTAGACCGGGGTAATGAGCAGTTCTTC
>TRBJ2-7|TRBV4-3|.|.
CASSLTGAGALYEQYF
TGCGCCAGCAGCCTCACGGGGGCGGGAGCCCTCTACGAGCAGTACTTC
>TRBJ1-2|TRBV19|.|TRBD1
CASTHGGGRHNYGYTF
TGTGCCAGTACCCACGGAGGGGGCCGGCATAACTATGGCTACACCTTC
>TRBJ1-2|TRBV28|.|.
CASSPRSEGGYTF
TGTGCCAGCAGTCCTCGGAGCGAGGGTGGCTACACCTTC
>TRBJ2-1|TRBV28|.|TRBD2
CASSQREPYNEQFF
TGTGCCAGCAGTCAGCGGGAGCCCTACAATGAGCAGTTCTTC
>TRBJ2-7|TRBV30|.|.
CAWRSLAVSPYEQYF
TGTGCCTGGAGATCCTTAGCGGTCAGCCCCTACGAGCAGTACTTC
>TRBJ2-7|TRBV7-2|.|TRBD2
CASSLGAGGPDEQYF
TGTGCCAGCAGCTTAGGAGCGGGAGGGCCGGACGAGCAGTACTTC
>TRBJ2-1|TRBV14|.|TRBD2
CASSQGGRYNEQFF
TGTGCCAGCAGCCAAGGCGGGAGATACAATGAGCAGTTCTTC
>TRBJ1-2|TRBV4-2|.|.
CASSPEKGANYGYTF
TGTGCCAGCAGCCCCGAGAAGGGAGCTAACTATGGCTACACCTTC
>TRBJ2-5|TRBV19|.|.
CASSMFGATETQYF
TGTGCCAGTAGTATGTTTGGAGCAACAGAGACCCAGTACTTC
>TRBJ1-2|TRBV7-9|once|TRBD1
CASSQGGTGVNGYTF
TGTGCCAGCAGCCAGGGGGGGACAGGGGTGAATGGCTACACCTTC
>TRBJ2-7|TRBV2|.|TRBD1
CASRGRGGLTYEQYF
TGTGCCAGCAGGGGGAGAGGGGGCCTCACCTACGAGCAGTACTTC
>TRBJ1-3|TRBV5-6|.|.
CASSLRGARGNTIYF
TGTGCCAGCAGCTTGCGGGGGGCGCGGGGAAACACCATATATTTT
>TRBJ1-5|TRBV7-8|.|.
CASSLDPGGQPQHF
TGTGCCAGCAGCTTAGACCCCGGGGGTCAGCCCCAGCATTTT
>TRBJ2-4|TRBV29-1|.|.
CSVAGVAKNIQYF
TGCAGCGTTGCCGGGGTAGCCAAAAACATTCAGTACTTC
>TRBJ2-1|TRBV14|.|.
CASSQEGVGYNEQFF
TGTGCCAGCAGCCAGGAAGGGGTCGGGTACAATGAGCAGTTCTTC
>TRBJ1-2|TRBV12-5|.|TRBD1
CASAIRDRLNYGYTF
TGTGCTAGTGCTATACGGGACAGGCTGAACTATGGCTACACCTTC
>TRBJ1-5|TRBV28|.|TRBD1
CASKLGDRSNQPQHF
TGTGCCAGCAAATTGGGGGACAGGAGCAATCAGCCCCAGCATTTT
>TRBJ2-2|TRBV4-3|.|.
CASSRGASTGELFF
TGCGCCAGCAGCCGTGGGGCGAGCACCGGGGAGCTGTTTTTT
>TRBJ2-7|TRBV18|.|TRBD1
CASSSPTGQGSSYEQYF
TGTGCCAGCTCTTCCCCGACGGGACAGGGTAGCTCCTACGAGCAGTACTTC
>TRBJ2-3|TRBV7-9|.|TRBD2
CASSPLAGGGTDTQYF
TGTGCCAGCAGCCCCCTAGCGGGAGGGGGCACAGATACGCAGTATTTT
>TRBJ1-2|TRBV6-5|.|TRBD1
CASSPLGQGNYGYTF
TGTGCCAGCAGTCCCCTGGGACAGGGTAACTATGGCTACACCTTC